This is a list of T cell receptor beta chains from one sample in a study of CXCR3-negative and CXCR3-positive naive CD8 T cells. Each CDR3 protein gets one entry in TCRdb, which reprocessed the 5' RACE reads and gives no DNA. The specimen's table records around 160,000 distinct CDR3 sequences. Specimen: naive CXCR3+ CD8+ T cells from blood. The source is a human donor in good health. Some clones in this sample may be carry-over from other donors' samples. Each CDR3 is given with its conserved first and last residue.

CDR3aa,v_gene,j_gene
CASTQGLAGNEQFF,TRBV2,TRBJ2-1
CASRPNFPGQGLSYEQYF,TRBV12-3/TRBV12-4,TRBJ2-7
CASSSTGASGEQYF,TRBV7-2,TRBJ2-7
CASSQDQGENYGYTF,TRBV4-1,TRBJ1-2
CASTSLTTNTEAFF,TRBV19,TRBJ1-1
CASSVDSSYNEQFF,TRBV2,TRBJ2-1
CAIKGEGDSEAFF,TRBV12-3/TRBV12-4,TRBJ1-1
CSVEDGRRGYGYTF,TRBV29-1,TRBJ1-2
CASSTGGTEAFF,TRBV25-1,TRBJ1-1
CARPGGKNIQYF,TRBV7-6,TRBJ2-4
CASSSPDRALGELFF,TRBV11-2,TRBJ2-2
CASSPNTDYEQYF,TRBV4-1,TRBJ2-7
CSVEDAKNTEAFF,TRBV29-1,TRBJ1-1
CASTRTGMSTDTQYF,TRBV6-5,TRBJ2-3
CASTLGVGTEAFF,TRBV14,TRBJ1-1
CASSLGPPGNNEQFF,TRBV21-1,TRBJ2-1
CASSLVGLAGVTVTDTQYF,TRBV5-4,TRBJ2-3
CASNGFPGSTEAFF,TRBV6-2/TRBV6-3,TRBJ1-1
CASRPYNTGELFF,TRBV7-6,TRBJ2-2